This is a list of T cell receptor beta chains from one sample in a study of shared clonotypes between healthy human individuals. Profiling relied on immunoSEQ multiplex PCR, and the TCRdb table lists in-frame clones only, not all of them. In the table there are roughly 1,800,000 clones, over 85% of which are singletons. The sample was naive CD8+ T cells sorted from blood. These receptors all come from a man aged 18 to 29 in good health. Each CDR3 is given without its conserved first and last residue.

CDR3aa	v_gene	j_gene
ASSYVDRAEETQY	TRBV6-5	TRBJ2-5
ASSEWGLWPNTGELF	TRBV6-1	TRBJ2-2
ASSFSGIIYEQY	TRBV5-6	TRBJ2-7
ASSVLGEQY	TRBV7-9	TRBJ2-7
ASSAGTVSTDTQY	TRBV7-8	TRBJ2-3
ASSYPGEGDTQY	TRBV5-1	TRBJ2-3
AISESEGQGIETLRNEQY	TRBV10-3	TRBJ2-7
ASSTRLAGISYEQY	TRBV5-6	TRBJ2-7
ASSVAYNEQF	TRBV5-1	TRBJ2-1
ASSQVAGGDPRNIQY	TRBV4-1	TRBJ2-4
SVEGTLYTDTQY	TRBV29-1	TRBJ2-3
ASSWYGPDGNQPQH	TRBV28	TRBJ1-5
ASSEGNYGYT	TRBV5-6	TRBJ1-2
ASSYSSGEVVNEQF	TRBV6-5	TRBJ2-1
ASSQELGTYNEQF	TRBV4-1	TRBJ2-1
ASSLASGDEQY	TRBV28	TRBJ2-7
ASRLRGSYEQY	TRBV5-6	TRBJ2-7
ASSRSPSSYEQY	TRBV28	TRBJ2-7
ASSSDSHEQY	TRBV7-9	TRBJ2-7
ASSLDATSGNTIY	TRBV7-2	TRBJ1-3
AWSYSNEQF	TRBV30	TRBJ2-1
ASTRGNYGYT	TRBV19	TRBJ1-2
ASSQAWGEGSSYEQY	TRBV4-3	TRBJ2-7
ASSQDFRTSGSTDTQY	TRBV14	TRBJ2-3
ASSEPRNEQY	TRBV6-1	TRBJ2-7
ASSPHRVGNTEAF	TRBV7-9	TRBJ1-1
SSHDAGGYNEQF	TRBV29-1	TRBJ2-1
ASSLSAYSYEQY	TRBV27	TRBJ2-7
ASHDLGAGELF	TRBV19	TRBJ2-2
ASHADSLAYEQY	TRBV27	TRBJ2-7
ASSSGTSGSYEQY	TRBV27	TRBJ2-7
ASSSGGNTEAF	TRBV19	TRBJ1-1
ASSGPGTGRYEQY	TRBV5-1	TRBJ2-7
ASSLVSGDTYEQY	TRBV5-6	TRBJ2-7
ASSFSGSGAATNEKLF	TRBV5-6	TRBJ1-4
AISLRSQGRYNEQF	TRBV27	TRBJ2-1
ASSLGVLRPTDTQY	TRBV28	TRBJ2-3
ASSLQGGDTQY	TRBV27	TRBJ2-3
ASNVAGGLTDTQY	TRBV27	TRBJ2-3
ASSPDLRGPTEAF	TRBV27	TRBJ1-1
ASSFGGPMNTEAF	TRBV27	TRBJ1-1
ASSFGRGSYEQY	TRBV5-6	TRBJ2-7
ASSFGGVSSYEQY	TRBV5-1	TRBJ2-7
ASSVGVGTEAF	TRBV9	TRBJ1-1